The T cell receptor beta chain under discussion was sequenced for a study of identical twins. Looked up from germline, CDR1 is SNHLY and CDR2 is FYNNEI. The V end lost 3 bases, the J end lost 1 base, and 13 bases lay between the germline ends. This CDR3 comprises 16 residues. Each CDR3 protein is one row after TCRdb ran MiXCR on the 5' RACE reads. The sample carries fewer than 800,000 distinct CDR3 sequences, about 7% recorded once. In this sample, this clonotype turned up a few times. The same data also went into a second study, on yellow fever vaccine responses in identical twins.

V usage is TRBV2 and J usage is TRBJ1-5, with a weak D call TRBD1 (5 bases). Source material: PBMCs. This receptor was taken from a woman younger than 35 in good health. The chain's CDR3 is CASSDRQPGSNQPQHF. The CDR3 nucleotides read TGTGCCAGCAGTGACCGACAGCCGGGGAGCAATCAGCCCCAGCATTTT.